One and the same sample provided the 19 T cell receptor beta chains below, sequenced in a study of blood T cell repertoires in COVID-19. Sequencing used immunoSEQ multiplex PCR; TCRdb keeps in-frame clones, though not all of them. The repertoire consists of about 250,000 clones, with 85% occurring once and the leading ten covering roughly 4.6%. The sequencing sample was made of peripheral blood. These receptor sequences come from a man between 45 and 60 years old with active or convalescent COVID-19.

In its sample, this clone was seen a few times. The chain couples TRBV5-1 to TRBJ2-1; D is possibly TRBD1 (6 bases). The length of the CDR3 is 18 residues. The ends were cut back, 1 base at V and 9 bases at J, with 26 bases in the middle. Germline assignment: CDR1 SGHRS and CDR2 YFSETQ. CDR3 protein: CASSLSPPGSRGQSEQFF. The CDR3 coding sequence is TGCGCCAGCAGCTTGTCCCCCCCGGGATCCAGGGGCCAGAGTGAGCAGTTCTTC.

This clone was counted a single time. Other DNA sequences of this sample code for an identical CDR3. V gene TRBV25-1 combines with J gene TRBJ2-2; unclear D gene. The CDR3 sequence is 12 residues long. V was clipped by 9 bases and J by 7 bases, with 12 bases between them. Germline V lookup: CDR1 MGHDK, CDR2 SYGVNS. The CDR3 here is CASSVSGGELFF. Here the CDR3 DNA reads TGTGCCAGTTCGGTGTCCGGCGGGGAGCTGTTTTTT.

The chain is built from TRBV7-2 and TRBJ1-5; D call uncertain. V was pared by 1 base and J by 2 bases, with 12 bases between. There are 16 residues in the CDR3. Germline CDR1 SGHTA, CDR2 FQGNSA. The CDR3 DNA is TGTGCCAGCAGCTTAGGATCAGTTTCCGGCAATCAGCCCCAGCATTTT. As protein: CASSLGSVSGNQPQHF.

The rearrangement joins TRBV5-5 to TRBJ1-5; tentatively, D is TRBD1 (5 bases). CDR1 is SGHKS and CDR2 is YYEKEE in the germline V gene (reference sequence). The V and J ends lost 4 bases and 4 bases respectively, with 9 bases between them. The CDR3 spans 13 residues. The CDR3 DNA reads TGTGCCAGCAGCCCGCGACAGAATCAGCCCCAGCATTTT. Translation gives CASSPRQNQPQHF.

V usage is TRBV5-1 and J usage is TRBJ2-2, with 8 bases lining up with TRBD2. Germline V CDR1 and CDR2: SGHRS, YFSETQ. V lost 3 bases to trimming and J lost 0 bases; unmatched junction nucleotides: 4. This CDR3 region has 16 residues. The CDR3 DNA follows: TGCGCCAGCAGCTCCTTTAGCGGGGCGAACACCGGGGAGCTGTTTTTT. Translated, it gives CASSSFSGANTGELFF. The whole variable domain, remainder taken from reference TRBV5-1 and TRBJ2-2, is KAGVTQTPRYLIKTRGQQVTLSCSPISGHRSVSWYQQTPGQGLQFLFEYFSETQRNKGNFPGRFSGRQFSNSRSEMNVSTLELGDSALYLCASSSFSGANTGELFFGEGSRLTVL.

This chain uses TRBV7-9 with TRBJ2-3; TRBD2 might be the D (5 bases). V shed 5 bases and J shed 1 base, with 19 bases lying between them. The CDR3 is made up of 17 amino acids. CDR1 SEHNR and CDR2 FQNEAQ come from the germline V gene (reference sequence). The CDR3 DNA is TGTGCCAGCAGCCCTGCGGCATTAGAGGAGGGCACAGATACGCAGTATTTT. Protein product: CASSPAALEEGTDTQYF.

CDR3: CASSVAGGRGYNEQFF. Here the CDR3 DNA reads TGTGCCAGCAGCGTAGCTGGCGGGAGGGGATACAATGAGCAGTTCTTC. The V gene is TRBV9, the J gene TRBJ2-1; 9 positions agree with TRBD2. Per germline, CDR1 SGDLS and CDR2 YYNGEE. After removal of 0 bases from V and 4 bases from J, the junction contained 5 bases not matched to a gene. The CDR3 consists of 16 residues. Looking up the rest from reference TRBV9 and TRBJ2-1 gives the full variable domain: DSGVTQTPKHLITATGQRVTLRCSPRSGDLSVYWYQQSLDQGLQFLIQYYNGEERAKGNILERFSAQQFPDLHSELNLSSLELGDSALYFCASSVAGGRGYNEQFFGPGTRLTVL.

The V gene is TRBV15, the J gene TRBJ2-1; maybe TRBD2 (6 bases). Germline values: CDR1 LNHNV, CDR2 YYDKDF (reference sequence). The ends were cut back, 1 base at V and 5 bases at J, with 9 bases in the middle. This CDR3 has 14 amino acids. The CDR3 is CATSRAGSDNEQFF. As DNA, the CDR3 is TGTGCCACCAGCAGAGCCGGGAGCGACAATGAGCAGTTCTTC. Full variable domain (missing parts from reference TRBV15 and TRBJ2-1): DAMVIQNPRYQVTQFGKPVTLSCSQTLNHNVMYWYQQKSSQAPKLLFHYYDKDFNNEADTPDNFQSRRPNTSFCFLDIRSPGLGDTAMYLCATSRAGSDNEQFFGPGTRLTVL.

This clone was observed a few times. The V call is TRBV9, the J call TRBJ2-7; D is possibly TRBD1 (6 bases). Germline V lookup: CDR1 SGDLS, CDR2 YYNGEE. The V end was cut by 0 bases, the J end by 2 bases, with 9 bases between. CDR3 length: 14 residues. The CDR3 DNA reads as TGTGCCAGCAGCGTAGTCCCAGGGGCCTACGAGCAGTACTTC. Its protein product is CASSVVPGAYEQYF.

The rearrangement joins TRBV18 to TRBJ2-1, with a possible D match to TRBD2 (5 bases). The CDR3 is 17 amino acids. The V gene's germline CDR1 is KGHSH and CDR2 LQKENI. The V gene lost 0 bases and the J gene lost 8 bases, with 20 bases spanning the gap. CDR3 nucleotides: TGTGCCAGCTCACCACCGTCAGGTCTTCGGGGTACGGATGAGCAGTTCTTC. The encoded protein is CASSPPSGLRGTDEQFF.

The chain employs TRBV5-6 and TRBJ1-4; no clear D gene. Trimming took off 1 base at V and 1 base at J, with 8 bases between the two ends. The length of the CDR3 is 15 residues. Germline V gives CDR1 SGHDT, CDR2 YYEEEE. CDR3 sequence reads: CASSLLGETNEKLFF. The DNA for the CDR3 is TGTGCCAGCAGCTTGTTGGGAGAAACTAATGAAAAACTGTTTTTT.

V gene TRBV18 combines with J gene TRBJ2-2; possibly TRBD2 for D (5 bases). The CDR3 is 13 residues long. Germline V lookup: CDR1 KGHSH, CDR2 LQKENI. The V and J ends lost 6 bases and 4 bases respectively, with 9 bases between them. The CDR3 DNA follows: TGTGCCAGCTCCCCAGGAGGCACCGGGGAGCTGTTTTTT. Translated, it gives CASSPGGTGELFF. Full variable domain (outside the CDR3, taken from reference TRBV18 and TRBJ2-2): NAGVMQNPRHLVRRRGQEARLRCSPMKGHSHVYWYRQLPEEGLKFMVYLQKENIIDESGMPKERFSAEFPKEGPSILRIQQVVRGDSAAYFCASSPGGTGELFFGEGSRLTVL.

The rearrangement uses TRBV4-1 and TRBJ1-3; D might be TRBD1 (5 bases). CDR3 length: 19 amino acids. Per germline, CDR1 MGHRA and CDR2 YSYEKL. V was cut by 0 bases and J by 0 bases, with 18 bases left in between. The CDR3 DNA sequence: TGCGCCAGCAGCCAAGATGGGGGAGGGAGGGCGAGCTCTGGAAACACCATATATTTT. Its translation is CASSQDGGGRASSGNTIYF.

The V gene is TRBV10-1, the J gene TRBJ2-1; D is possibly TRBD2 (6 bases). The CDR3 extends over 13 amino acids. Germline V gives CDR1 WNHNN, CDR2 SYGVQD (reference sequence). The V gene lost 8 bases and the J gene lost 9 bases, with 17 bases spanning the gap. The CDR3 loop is CASSPGRLAEQFF. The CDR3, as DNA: TGCGCCAGCTCCCCGGGGAGGCTGGCTGAGCAGTTCTTC.

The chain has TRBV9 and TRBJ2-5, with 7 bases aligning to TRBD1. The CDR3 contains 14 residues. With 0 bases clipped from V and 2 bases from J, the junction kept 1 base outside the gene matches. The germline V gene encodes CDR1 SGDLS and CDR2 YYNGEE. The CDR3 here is CASSVGGQQETQYF. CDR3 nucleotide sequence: TGTGCCAGCAGCGTAGGGGGACAGCAAGAGACCCAGTACTTC.

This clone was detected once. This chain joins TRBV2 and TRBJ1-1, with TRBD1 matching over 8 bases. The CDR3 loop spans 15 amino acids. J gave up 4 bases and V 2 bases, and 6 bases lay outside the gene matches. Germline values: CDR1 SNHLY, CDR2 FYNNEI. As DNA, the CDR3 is TGTGCCAGCAGTGAATTGGACAGGGCAGGCACTGAAGCTTTCTTT. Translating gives CASSELDRAGTEAFF.

The CDR3 nucleotides are TGTGCCAGCAGGAGGGGACAGGGGGTCGCGACTGGGGCCAACGTCCTGACTTTC. It translates to CASRRGQGVATGANVLTF. V and J are TRBV2 and TRBJ2-6, with 11 bases matching TRBD1. The CDR3 covers 18 residues. The germline CDR1 and CDR2 sequences are SNHLY and FYNNEI. The V gene end was trimmed by 6 bases and the J gene end by 2 bases; junction bases not matched to a gene: 9.

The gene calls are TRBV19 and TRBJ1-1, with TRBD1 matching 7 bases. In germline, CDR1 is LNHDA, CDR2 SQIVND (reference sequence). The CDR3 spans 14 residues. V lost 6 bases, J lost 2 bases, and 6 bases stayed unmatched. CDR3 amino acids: CASRQQGLNTEAFF. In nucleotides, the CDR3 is TGTGCCAGTAGACAACAGGGGCTCAACACTGAAGCTTTCTTT.

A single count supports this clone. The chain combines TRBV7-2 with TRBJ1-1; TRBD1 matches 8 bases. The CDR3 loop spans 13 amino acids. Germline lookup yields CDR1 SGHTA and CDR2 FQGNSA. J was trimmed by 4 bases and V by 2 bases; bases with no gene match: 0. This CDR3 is CASSLTGGTEAFF. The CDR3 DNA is TGTGCCAGCAGCTTAACAGGGGGCACTGAAGCTTTCTTT.